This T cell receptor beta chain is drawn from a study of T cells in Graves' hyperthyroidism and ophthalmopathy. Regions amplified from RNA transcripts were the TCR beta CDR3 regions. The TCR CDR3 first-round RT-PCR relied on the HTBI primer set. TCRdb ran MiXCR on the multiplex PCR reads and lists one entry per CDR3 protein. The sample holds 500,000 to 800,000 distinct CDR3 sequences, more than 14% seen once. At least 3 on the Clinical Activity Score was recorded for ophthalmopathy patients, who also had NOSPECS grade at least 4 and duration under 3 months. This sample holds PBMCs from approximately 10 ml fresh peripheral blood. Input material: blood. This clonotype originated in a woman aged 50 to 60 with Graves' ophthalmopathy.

The CDR3 sequence: CAISERDLSGNTIYF. The CDR3 DNA sequence: TGTGCCATCAGTGAACGGGACCTCTCTGGAAACACCATATATTTT. The rearrangement joins TRBV10-3 to TRBJ1-3; D perhaps matches TRBD1 (5 bases). CDR1 ENHRY and CDR2 SYGVKD come from the germline V gene. The CDR3 has 15 amino acids. Between the trimmed V and J ends, which lost 3 bases and 0 bases, there was a span of 9 bases.